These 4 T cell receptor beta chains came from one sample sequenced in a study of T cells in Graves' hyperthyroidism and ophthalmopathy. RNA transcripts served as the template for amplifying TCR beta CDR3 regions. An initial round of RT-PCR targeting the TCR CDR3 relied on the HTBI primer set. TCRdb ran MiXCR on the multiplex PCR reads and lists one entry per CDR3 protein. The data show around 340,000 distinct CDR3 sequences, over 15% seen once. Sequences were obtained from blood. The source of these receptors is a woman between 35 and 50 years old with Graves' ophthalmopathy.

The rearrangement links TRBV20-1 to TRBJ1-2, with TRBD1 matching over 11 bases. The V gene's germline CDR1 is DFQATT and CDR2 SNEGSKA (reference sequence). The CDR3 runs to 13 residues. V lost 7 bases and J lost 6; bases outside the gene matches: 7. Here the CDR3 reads CSVGTGGRNGYTF. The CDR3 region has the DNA TGCAGTGTTGGGACAGGGGGTAGGAATGGCTACACCTTC.

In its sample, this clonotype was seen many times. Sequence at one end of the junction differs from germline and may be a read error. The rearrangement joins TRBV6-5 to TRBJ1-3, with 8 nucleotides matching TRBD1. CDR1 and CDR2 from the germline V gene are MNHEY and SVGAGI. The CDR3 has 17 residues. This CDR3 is CASGYGRTGSFGNTIYF. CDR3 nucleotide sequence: TGTGCCAGCGGTTACGGGCGGACAGGGTCCTTTGGAAACACCATATATTTT.

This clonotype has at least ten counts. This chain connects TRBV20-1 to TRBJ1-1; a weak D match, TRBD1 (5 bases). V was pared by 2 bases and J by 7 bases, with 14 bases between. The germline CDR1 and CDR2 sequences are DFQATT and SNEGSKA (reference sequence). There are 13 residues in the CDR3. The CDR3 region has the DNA TGCAGTGCTAGATTCCTCGACAGAAGTGAAGCTTTCTTT. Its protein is CSARFLDRSEAFF.

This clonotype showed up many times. The CDR3 DNA reads TGTGCCAGCAGCAAAAGGACTCGAGGAACCGGGGAGCTGTTTTTT. Translating it yields CASSKRTRGTGELFF. The V gene is TRBV7-2, the J gene TRBJ2-2; the D gene is possibly TRBD2 (5 bases). The germline V gene encodes CDR1 SGHTA and CDR2 FQGNSA. The CDR3 consists of 15 residues. V lost 5 bases, J lost 5 bases, and 15 bases lay in between.